The 23 T cell receptor beta chains reported below all come from one sample, sequenced in a study of blood T cell repertoires in COVID-19. Profiled with immunoSEQ multiplex PCR; TCRdb holds only in-frame clones, not every one. The sample lists under 75,000 clones; about 80% were seen once. The sequencing input was peripheral blood. The receptor set was obtained from a woman aged 80 or over with acute or convalescent COVID-19.

This chain links TRBV18 with TRBJ2-1; TRBD2 agrees at 12 bases. Germline V gives CDR1 KGHSH, CDR2 LQKENI. The length of the CDR3 is 15 residues. The J segment lost 10 bases and the V segment lost 6 bases, leaving 10 bases of the junction unmatched. The DNA for the CDR3 is TGTGCCAGCTCCCTCGGACTAGCGGGATCGGAGGAGCAGTTCTTC. Protein sequence: CASSLGLAGSEEQFF.

The chain uses TRBV18 and TRBJ2-3; D may be TRBD1 (6 bases). CDR3 length equals 15 residues. Germline values: CDR1 KGHSH, CDR2 LQKENI. V was trimmed by 4 bases and J by 2 bases, leaving 13 bases between them. The DNA for the CDR3 is TGTGCCAGCTCACTCCAACAGGGTAACACAGATACGCAGTATTTT. Amino acid sequence: CASSLQQGNTDTQYF.

The J gene is TRBJ1-2, the V gene TRBV7-2; 8 nucleotides align to TRBD1. CDR1 and CDR2 (germline): SGHTA, FQGNSA. The V and J ends lost 5 bases and 7 bases, in that order; junction bases with no gene match: 9. CDR3 length: 14 amino acids. Here the CDR3 reads CASSPARTGFGYTF. The CDR3 DNA reads TGTGCCAGCAGCCCAGCCCGGACAGGGTTTGGCTACACCTTC.

The chain employs TRBV5-1 and TRBJ2-7; D call uncertain. Germline values: CDR1 SGHRS, CDR2 YFSETQ. CDR3 length: 15 residues. With 1 base removed from V and 4 bases from J, the gap between germline ends came to 15 bases. The CDR3 DNA reads TGCGCCAGCAGCTTGTCAGAAAGTCCCCGATACGAGCAGTACTTC. Its protein is CASSLSESPRYEQYF.

In its sample, this clone was seen a few times. This sequence joins TRBV7-2 and TRBJ2-7; 9 bases fit TRBD1. The V gene's germline CDR1 is SGHTA and CDR2 FQGNSA. The CDR3 extends over 15 amino acids. V shed 5 bases and J 4 bases; nucleotides not matched to a gene: 9. In nucleotides, the CDR3 is TGTGCCAGCAGCCCCCGGGACAGGGCGGTTTACGAGCAGTACTTC. Its protein product is CASSPRDRAVYEQYF.

J is TRBJ2-5 and V is TRBV7-2, with D possibly TRBD2 on 6 matching bases. Between the trimmed V and J ends, which lost 2 bases and 4 bases, there was a span of 11 bases. CDR1 and CDR2 from the germline V gene are SGHTA and FQGNSA. The CDR3 has 14 amino acids. CDR3 DNA: TGTGCCAGCAGCTTATCGGGGGTTCGAGAGACCCAGTACTTC. Amino acid sequence: CASSLSGVRETQYF.

For this clone: This sample includes further DNA sequences coding for the same CDR3. V is TRBV19 and J is TRBJ1-2; tentatively, D is TRBD1 (6 bases). V lost 5 bases, J lost 4 bases, and 14 bases lay in between. The CDR3 consists of 14 residues. Germline CDR1 is LNHDA and CDR2 is SQIVND (reference sequence). The CDR3 DNA follows: TGTGCCAGTAGTCCCCGGACAGATTTCTATGGCTACACCTTC. It is translated as CASSPRTDFYGYTF. The full variable domain, completed using reference TRBV19 and TRBJ1-2, is DGGITQSPKYLFRKEGQNVTLSCEQNLNHDAMYWYRQDPGQGLRLIYYSQIVNDFQKGDIAEGYSVSREKKESFPLTVTSAQKNPTAFYLCASSPRTDFYGYTFGSGTRLTVV.

The rearrangement uses TRBV7-9 and TRBJ1-4, with TRBD1 as a possible D gene (6 bases). The CDR3 has 15 amino acids. The V and J ends lost 5 bases and 0 bases respectively, with 10 bases between them. CDR1 and CDR2 (germline): SEHNR, FQNEAQ (reference sequence). The CDR3 sequence is CASSPEGATNEKLFF. The CDR3 coding sequence is TGTGCCAGCAGCCCAGAGGGGGCAACTAATGAAAAACTGTTTTTT.

This clone is a singleton in its sample. The chain links TRBV2 to TRBJ1-5, with D possibly matching TRBD1 (6 bases). Trimming removed 9 bases from V and 1 base from J, with 10 bases in between. The CDR3 contains 13 residues. Germline values: CDR1 SNHLY, CDR2 FYNNEI. In DNA, the CDR3 is TGTGCCAGTAACAGGGAGAGCAATCAGCCCCAGCATTTT. Translating gives CASNRESNQPQHF.

The chain joins TRBV6-5 to TRBJ2-3; 7 bases agree with TRBD2. The CDR3 is 16 amino acids. Germline V gene sequence: CDR1 MNHEY, CDR2 SVGAGI. J was trimmed by 0 bases and V by 2 bases; bases with no gene match: 5. CDR3 DNA sequence: TGTGCCAGCAGTTACGAGGTTAGCGGGAGCACAGATACGCAGTATTTT. Amino acid sequence: CASSYEVSGSTDTQYF.

This clone was seen a handful of times. Other DNA sequences in this specimen translate into the identical CDR3. This chain joins TRBV18 and TRBJ2-5; 7 bases map to TRBD1. CDR1 is KGHSH and CDR2 is LQKENI in the germline V gene. V dropped 1 base and J dropped 5; count of bases not matched to a gene: 7. This CDR3 is built from 15 residues. The DNA for the CDR3 is TGTGCCAGCTCACCACGCACAGGGGTGGGCGAGACCCAGTACTTC. It codes for CASSPRTGVGETQYF. Together with reference TRBV18 and TRBJ2-5, the CDR3 gives the full variable domain: NAGVMQNPRHLVRRRGQEARLRCSPMKGHSHVYWYRQLPEEGLKFMVYLQKENIIDESGMPKERFSAEFPKEGPSILRIQQVVRGDSAAYFCASSPRTGVGETQYFGPGTRLLVL.

The CDR3 coding sequence is TGTGCCAGCAGGGGGGGACGAAGGGGCACCGGGGAGCTGTTTTTT. The encoded protein is CASRGGRRGTGELFF. The chain has TRBV7-9 and TRBJ2-2; weak D call: TRBD2 (6 bases). Trimming pared 6 bases from V and 4 bases from J, leaving 15 bases between. CDR3 size: 15 residues. The V gene's germline CDR1 is SEHNR and CDR2 FQNEAQ (reference sequence).

CDR3 loop: CASSLDSLANYGYTF. The DNA for the CDR3 is TGTGCCAGCAGTTTAGACTCGTTAGCTAACTATGGCTACACCTTC. The V and J genes are TRBV28 and TRBJ1-2; no definite D call. V was clipped by 2 bases and J by 0 bases, with 10 bases between them. CDR1 and CDR2 (germline): MDHEN, SYDVKM. This CDR3 contains 15 residues.

The chain joins TRBV11-3 to TRBJ1-1; 8 bases fit TRBD1. The CDR3 spans 16 residues. Looked up from germline, CDR1 is SGHNT and CDR2 is YENEEA. J lost 3 bases, V lost 1 base, and 7 bases had no gene match. CDR3 in DNA: TGTGCCAGCAGCTTAGGACGGACAGGGTTGGACACTGAAGCTTTCTTT. Amino acids: CASSLGRTGLDTEAFF.

V usage is TRBV7-2 and J usage is TRBJ1-4; 9 positions agree with TRBD1. Germline V gene sequence: CDR1 SGHTA, CDR2 FQGNSA. This CDR3 is 16 amino acids long. J lost 8 bases, V lost 3 bases, and 10 bases had no gene match. CDR3 bases: TGTGCCAGCAGCTTCTCCCCCGGGACAGGGACCGAAAAACTGTTTTTT. Its protein product is CASSFSPGTGTEKLFF.

This chain joins TRBV6-2 or TRBV6-3 and TRBJ1-2, with D tentatively TRBD1 (6 bases). Trimming stripped 6 bases from V and 4 bases from J, with 18 bases between. The germline V gene encodes CDR1 MNHEY and CDR2 SVGEGT. The CDR3 consists of 15 residues. CDR3 nucleotides: TGTGCCAGCAGCCCCACAGGGAAGCGTGGCTATGGCTACACCTTC. Its protein is CASSPTGKRGYGYTF.

The V and J genes are TRBV5-5 and TRBJ1-2, with D perhaps matching TRBD1 (5 bases). CDR3 length: 12 amino acids. Germline V gene lookup returns CDR1 SGHKS and CDR2 YYEKEE (reference sequence). Trimming took 0 bases from V and 8 from J, leaving 8 bases between them. Here the CDR3 DNA reads TGTGCCAGCAGCTTGGGGGGCGGCGGCTACACCTTC. Translating gives CASSLGGGGYTF.

This clone has at least ten counts. V gene TRBV19 combines with J gene TRBJ2-1; D not resolved. Per the germline V gene, CDR1 is LNHDA and CDR2 is SQIVND (reference sequence). The length of the CDR3 is 14 residues. The V end was cut by 4 bases, the J end by 8 bases, with 15 bases between. Here the CDR3 DNA reads TGTGCCAGTAGTACAACCGGGTCGGCGGATGAGCAGTTCTTC. It translates to CASSTTGSADEQFF.

The V and J genes are TRBV5-1 and TRBJ1-1, with D possibly TRBD1 on 5 matching bases. Per germline, CDR1 SGHRS and CDR2 YFSETQ. Trimming took off 0 bases at V and 7 bases at J, with 7 bases between the two ends. CDR3 length: 12 residues. In DNA, the CDR3 is TGCGCCAGCAGCTTGGTGGGGGGTGAAGCTTTCTTT. This translates into CASSLVGGEAFF.

The chain has TRBV5-6 and TRBJ2-7; D is unresolved. V dropped 5 bases and J dropped 0 bases, with 9 bases sitting between them. Germline V CDR1 and CDR2: SGHDT, YYEEEE. The CDR3 loop spans 13 amino acids. Here the CDR3 reads CASRTDLSYEQYF. The CDR3 coding sequence is TGTGCCAGCAGGACTGACCTCTCCTACGAGCAGTACTTC.

The CDR3 region is CATNRDSGAPYTF. CDR3 DNA: TGTGCCACCAATCGGGACAGTGGGGCCCCCTACACCTTC. This chain joins TRBV24-1 and TRBJ1-2; 7 nucleotides line up with TRBD1. CDR3 length: 13 residues. Germline V gene lookup returns CDR1 KGHDR and CDR2 SFDVKD. After removal of 8 bases from V and 10 bases from J, the junction contained 12 bases not matched to a gene.

The chain recombines TRBV6-1 with TRBJ2-7, with 8 nucleotides matching TRBD2. The length of the CDR3 is 16 residues. CDR1 and CDR2 from the germline V gene are MNHNS and SASEGT. V was clipped by 1 base and J by 3 bases; unmatched bases: 8. CDR3 in amino acids: CASSEGGTRGFYEQYF. The CDR3 DNA reads TGTGCCAGCAGTGAAGGGGGGACTAGGGGTTTCTACGAGCAGTACTTC.

In its sample, this clone was seen once. The J gene is TRBJ2-3, the V gene TRBV27, with 8 nucleotides matching TRBD1. Germline V gives CDR1 MNHEY, CDR2 SMNVEV (reference sequence). This CDR3 contains 17 residues. J gave up 6 bases and V 4 bases, and 15 bases lay outside the gene matches. CDR3 protein: CASSSRTGLGYKDTQYF. The CDR3, as DNA: TGTGCCAGCAGTTCGCGGACAGGGTTGGGCTATAAGGATACGCAGTATTTT.